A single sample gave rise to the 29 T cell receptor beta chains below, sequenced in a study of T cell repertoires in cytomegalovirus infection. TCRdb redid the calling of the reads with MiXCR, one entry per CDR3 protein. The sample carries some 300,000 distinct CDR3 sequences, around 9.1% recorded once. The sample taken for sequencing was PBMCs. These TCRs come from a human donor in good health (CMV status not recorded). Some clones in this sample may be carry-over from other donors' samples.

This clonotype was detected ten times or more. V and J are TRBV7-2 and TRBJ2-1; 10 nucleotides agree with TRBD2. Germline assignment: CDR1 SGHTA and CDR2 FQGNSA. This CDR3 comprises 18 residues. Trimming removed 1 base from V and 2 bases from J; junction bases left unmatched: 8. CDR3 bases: TGTGCCAGCAGCTTAGTAGCGGGGGGCGCCGTGGCCTACAATGAGCAGTTCTTC. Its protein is CASSLVAGGAVAYNEQFF.

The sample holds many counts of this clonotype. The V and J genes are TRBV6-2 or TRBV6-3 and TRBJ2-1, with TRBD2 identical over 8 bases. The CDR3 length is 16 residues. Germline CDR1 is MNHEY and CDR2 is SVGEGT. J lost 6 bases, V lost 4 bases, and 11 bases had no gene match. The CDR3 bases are TGTGCCAGCAGTTTTTCCCCATTTGCGGGGGGCAATGAGCAGTTCTTC. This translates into CASSFSPFAGGNEQFF.

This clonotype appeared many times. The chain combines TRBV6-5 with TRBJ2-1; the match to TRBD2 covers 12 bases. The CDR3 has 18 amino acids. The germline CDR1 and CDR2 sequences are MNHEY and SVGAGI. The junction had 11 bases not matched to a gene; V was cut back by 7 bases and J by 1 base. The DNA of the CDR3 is TGTGCCAGCACCTCACTGGGTCTAGCGGGGGGGTCCTACAATGAGCAGTTCTTC. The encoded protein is CASTSLGLAGGSYNEQFF.

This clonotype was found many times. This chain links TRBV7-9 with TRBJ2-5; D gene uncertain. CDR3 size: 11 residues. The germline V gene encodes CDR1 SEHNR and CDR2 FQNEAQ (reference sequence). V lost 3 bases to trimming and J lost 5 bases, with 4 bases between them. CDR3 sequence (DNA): TGTGCCAGCAGCTTCGATGAGACCCAGTACTTC. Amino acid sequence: CASSFDETQYF.

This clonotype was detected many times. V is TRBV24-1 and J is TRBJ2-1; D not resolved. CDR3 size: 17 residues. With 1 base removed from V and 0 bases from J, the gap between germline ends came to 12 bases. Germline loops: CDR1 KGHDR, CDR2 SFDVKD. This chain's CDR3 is CATSDFQTSVSYNEQFF. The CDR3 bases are TGTGCCACCAGTGATTTTCAGACGAGCGTCTCCTACAATGAGCAGTTCTTC.

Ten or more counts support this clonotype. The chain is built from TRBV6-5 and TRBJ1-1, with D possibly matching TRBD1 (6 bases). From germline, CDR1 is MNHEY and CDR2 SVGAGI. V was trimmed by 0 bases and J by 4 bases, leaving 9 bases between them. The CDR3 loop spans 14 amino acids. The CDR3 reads CASSYSNRVTEAFF. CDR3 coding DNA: TGTGCCAGCAGTTACTCGAACAGGGTCACTGAAGCTTTCTTT.

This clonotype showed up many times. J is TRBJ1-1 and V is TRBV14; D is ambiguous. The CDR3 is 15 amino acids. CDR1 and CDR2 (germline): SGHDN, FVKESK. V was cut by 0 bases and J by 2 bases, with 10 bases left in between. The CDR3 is CASSQEMGYNTEAFF. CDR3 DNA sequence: TGTGCCAGCAGCCAAGAAATGGGATATAACACTGAAGCTTTCTTT.

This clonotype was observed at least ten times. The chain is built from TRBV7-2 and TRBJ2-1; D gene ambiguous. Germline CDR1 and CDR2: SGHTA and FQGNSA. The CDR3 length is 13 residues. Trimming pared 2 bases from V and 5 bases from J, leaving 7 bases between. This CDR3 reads CASSLPNDNEQFF. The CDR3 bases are TGTGCCAGCAGCTTACCCAACGACAATGAGCAGTTCTTC.

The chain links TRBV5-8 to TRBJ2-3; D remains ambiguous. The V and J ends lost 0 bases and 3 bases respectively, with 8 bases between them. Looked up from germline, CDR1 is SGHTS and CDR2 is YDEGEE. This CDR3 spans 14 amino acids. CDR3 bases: TGTGCCAGCAGCTTGGAGTTAAGGACAGATACGCAGTATTTT. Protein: CASSLELRTDTQYF.

As DNA, the CDR3 is TGCGCCAGCAGCCCCGGGGGGATCAGCAATCAGCCCCAGCATTTT. Its protein is CASSPGGISNQPQHF. The chain combines TRBV5-1 with TRBJ1-5; possible D gene TRBD1, 5 bases. Trimming removed 4 bases at V and 1 base at J, with 12 bases between. CDR3 length: 15 residues. Germline values: CDR1 SGHRS, CDR2 YFSETQ.

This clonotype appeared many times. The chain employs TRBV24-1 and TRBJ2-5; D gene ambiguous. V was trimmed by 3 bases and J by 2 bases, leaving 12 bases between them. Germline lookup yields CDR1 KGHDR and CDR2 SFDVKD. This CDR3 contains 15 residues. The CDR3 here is CATSDSSRRQETQYF. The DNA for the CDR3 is TGTGCCACCAGTGATAGTTCCCGGAGACAAGAGACCCAGTACTTC.

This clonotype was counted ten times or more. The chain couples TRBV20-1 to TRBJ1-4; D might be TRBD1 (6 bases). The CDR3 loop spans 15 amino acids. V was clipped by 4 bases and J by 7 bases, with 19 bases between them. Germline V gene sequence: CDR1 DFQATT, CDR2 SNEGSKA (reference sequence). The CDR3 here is CSAKGGSGFSEKLFF. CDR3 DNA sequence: TGCAGTGCTAAGGGGGGAAGTGGCTTCAGTGAAAAACTGTTTTTT.

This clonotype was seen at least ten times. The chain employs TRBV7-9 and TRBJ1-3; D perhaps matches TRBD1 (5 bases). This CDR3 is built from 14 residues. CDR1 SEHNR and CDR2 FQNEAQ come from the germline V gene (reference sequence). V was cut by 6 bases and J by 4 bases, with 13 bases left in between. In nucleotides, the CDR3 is TGTGCCAGCAGAAAAGACAGCGGAGGAAACACCATATATTTT. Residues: CASRKDSGGNTIYF.

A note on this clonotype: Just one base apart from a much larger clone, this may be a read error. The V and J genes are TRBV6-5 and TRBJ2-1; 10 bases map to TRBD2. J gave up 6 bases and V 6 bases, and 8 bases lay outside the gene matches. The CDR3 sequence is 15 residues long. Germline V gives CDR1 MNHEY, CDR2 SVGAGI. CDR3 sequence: CASRTLAGGLNEQFF. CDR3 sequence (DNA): TGTGCCAGCAGGACCTTAGCGGGGGGCCTCAATGAGCAGTTCTTC.

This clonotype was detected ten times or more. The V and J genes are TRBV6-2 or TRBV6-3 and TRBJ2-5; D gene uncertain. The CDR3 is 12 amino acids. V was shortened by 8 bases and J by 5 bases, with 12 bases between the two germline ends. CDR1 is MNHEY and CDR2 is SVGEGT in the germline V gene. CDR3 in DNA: TGTGCCAGCGGTCCAGCGACGGAGACCCAGTACTTC. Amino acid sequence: CASGPATETQYF.

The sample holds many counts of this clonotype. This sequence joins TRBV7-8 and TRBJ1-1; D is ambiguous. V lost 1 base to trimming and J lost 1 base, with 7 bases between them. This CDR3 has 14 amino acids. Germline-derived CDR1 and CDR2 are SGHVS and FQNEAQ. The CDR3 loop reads CASSLGRGNTEAFF. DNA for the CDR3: TGTGCCAGCAGCTTAGGTCGGGGGAACACTGAAGCTTTCTTT.

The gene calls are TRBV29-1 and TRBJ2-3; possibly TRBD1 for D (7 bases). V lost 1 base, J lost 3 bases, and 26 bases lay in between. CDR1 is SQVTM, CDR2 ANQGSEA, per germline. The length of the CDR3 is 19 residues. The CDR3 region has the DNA TGCAGCGTTGAAGTGGTTTTCAGGGGGACTTCTTGGGGAACAGATACGCAGTATTTT. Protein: CSVEVVFRGTSWGTDTQYF.

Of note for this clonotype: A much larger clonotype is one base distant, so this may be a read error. CDR3 region: CASSTVSGNTIYF. CDR3 DNA sequence: TGTGCCAGTAGCACGGTCTCTGGAAACACCATATATTTT. The chain carries TRBV19 and TRBJ1-3; no firm D call. The CDR3 extends over 13 amino acids. Trimming removed 6 bases at V and 0 bases at J, with 6 bases between. Germline V CDR1 and CDR2: LNHDA, SQIVND (reference sequence).

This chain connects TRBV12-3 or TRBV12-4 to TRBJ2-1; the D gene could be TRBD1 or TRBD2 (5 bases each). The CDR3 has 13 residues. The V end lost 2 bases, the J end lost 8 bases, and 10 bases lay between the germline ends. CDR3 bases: TGTGCCAGCAGTTTAAGAGAGGGGCATGAGCAGTTCTTC. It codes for CASSLREGHEQFF.

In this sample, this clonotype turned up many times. In DNA, the CDR3 is TGTGCCAGCAGCCTCTCCCACGGACCCACCCCGGGTGCTTTCTTT. Protein sequence: CASSLSHGPTPGAFF. The chain recombines TRBV7-9 with TRBJ1-1, with no clear D. The germline gives CDR1 SEHNR, CDR2 FQNEAQ (reference sequence). The CDR3 runs 15 residues. Trimming removed 5 bases at V and 11 bases at J, with 24 bases between.

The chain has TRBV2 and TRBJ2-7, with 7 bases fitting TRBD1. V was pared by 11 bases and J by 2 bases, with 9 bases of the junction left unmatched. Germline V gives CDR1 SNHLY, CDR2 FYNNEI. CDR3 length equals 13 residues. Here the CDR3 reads CAGRGQKTYEQYF. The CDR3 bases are TGTGCCGGACGGGGACAGAAGACCTACGAGCAGTACTTC.

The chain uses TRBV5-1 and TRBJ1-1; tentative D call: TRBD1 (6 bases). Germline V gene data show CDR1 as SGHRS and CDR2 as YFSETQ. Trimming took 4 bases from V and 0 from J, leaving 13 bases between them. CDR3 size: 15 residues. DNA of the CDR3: TGCGCCAGCAGCGAGGGACATGCCCTGAACACTGAAGCTTTCTTT. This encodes CASSEGHALNTEAFF.

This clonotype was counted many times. The CDR3: CASGRAGLDTEAFF. CDR3 DNA: TGTGCCAGCGGTCGAGCGGGGTTGGACACTGAAGCTTTCTTT. The gene calls are TRBV12-3 or TRBV12-4 and TRBJ1-1; D is ambiguous. This CDR3 has 14 amino acids. V was cut by 8 bases and J by 3 bases, with 16 bases left in between.

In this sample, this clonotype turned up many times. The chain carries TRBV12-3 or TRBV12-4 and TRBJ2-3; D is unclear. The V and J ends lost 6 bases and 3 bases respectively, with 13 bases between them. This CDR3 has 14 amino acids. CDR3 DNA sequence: TGTGCCAGCAGATCCCCGGGTTCGACAGATACGCAGTATTTT. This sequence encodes CASRSPGSTDTQYF.

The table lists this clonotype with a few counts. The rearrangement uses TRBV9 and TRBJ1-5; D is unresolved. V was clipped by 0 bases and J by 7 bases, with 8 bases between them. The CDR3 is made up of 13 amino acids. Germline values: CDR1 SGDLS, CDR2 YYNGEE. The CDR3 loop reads CASSVGNGQPQHF. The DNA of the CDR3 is TGTGCCAGCAGCGTAGGAAATGGCCAGCCCCAGCATTTT.

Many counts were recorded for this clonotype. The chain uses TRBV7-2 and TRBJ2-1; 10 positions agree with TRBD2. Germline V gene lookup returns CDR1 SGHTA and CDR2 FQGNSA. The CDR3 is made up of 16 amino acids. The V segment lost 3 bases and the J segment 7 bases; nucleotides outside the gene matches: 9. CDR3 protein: CASSFYSGGANNEQFF. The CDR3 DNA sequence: TGTGCCAGCAGCTTTTACAGCGGGGGGGCCAATAATGAGCAGTTCTTC.

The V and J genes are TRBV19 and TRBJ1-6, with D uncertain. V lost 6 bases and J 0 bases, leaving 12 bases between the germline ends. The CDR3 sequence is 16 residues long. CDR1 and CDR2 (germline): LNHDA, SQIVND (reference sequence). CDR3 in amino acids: CASSISRSSYNSPLHF. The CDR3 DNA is TGTGCCAGTAGCATCAGTCGGAGCTCCTATAATTCACCCCTCCACTTT.

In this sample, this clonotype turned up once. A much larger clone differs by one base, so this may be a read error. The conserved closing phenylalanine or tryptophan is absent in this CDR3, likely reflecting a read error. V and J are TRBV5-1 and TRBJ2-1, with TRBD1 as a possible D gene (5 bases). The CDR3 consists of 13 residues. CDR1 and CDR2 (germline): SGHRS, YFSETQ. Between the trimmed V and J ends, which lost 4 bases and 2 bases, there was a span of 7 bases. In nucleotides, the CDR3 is TGCGCCAGCAGCGCGGACACCTACAATGAGCAGTTCTAC. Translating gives CASSADTYNEQFY.

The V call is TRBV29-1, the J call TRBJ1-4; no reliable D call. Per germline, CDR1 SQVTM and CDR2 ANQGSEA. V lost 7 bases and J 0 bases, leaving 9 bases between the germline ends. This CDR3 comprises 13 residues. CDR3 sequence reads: CSGTLATNEKLFF. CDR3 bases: TGCAGCGGTACACTTGCAACTAATGAAAAACTGTTTTTT.